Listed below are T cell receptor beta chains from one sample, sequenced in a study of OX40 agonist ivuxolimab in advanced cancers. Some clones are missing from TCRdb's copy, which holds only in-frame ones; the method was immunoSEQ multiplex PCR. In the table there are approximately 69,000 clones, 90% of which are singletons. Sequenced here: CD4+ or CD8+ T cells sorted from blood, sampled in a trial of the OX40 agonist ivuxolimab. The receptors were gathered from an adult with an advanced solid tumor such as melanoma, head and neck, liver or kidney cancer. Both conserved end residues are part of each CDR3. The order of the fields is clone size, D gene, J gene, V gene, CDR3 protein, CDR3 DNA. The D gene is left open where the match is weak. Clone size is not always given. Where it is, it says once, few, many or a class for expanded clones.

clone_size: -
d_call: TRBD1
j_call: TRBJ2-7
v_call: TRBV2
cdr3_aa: CASRTGRREQYF
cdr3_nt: TGTGCCAGCAGGACAGGGAGAAGAGAGCAGTACTTC

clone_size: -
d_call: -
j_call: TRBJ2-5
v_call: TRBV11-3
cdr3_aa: CASSPLGGGETQYF
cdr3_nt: TGTGCCAGCAGCCCGCTAGGGGGGGGAGAGACCCAGTACTTC

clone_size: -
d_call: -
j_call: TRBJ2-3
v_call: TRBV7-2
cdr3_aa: CASSLARGADTQYF
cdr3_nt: TGTGCCAGCAGCTTAGCGCGCGGGGCAGATACGCAGTATTTT

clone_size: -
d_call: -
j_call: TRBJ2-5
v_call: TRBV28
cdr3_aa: CASNSGTKTQYF
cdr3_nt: TGTGCCAGCAATTCCGGGACCAAGACCCAGTACTTC

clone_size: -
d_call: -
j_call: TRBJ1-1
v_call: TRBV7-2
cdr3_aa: CASSLRWTEAFF
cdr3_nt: TGTGCCAGCAGCTTAAGGTGGACTGAAGCTTTCTTT

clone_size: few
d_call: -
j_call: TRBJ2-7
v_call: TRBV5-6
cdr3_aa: CASRLNGSPDEQYF
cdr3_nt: TGTGCCAGCAGACTGAACGGGAGTCCCGACGAGCAGTACTTC

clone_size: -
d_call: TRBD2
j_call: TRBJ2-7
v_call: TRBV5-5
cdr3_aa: CASSFSLAGIYEQYF
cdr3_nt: TGTGCCAGCAGCTTTTCGCTAGCGGGGATCTACGAGCAGTACTTC

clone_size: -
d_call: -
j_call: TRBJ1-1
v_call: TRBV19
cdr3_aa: CASQSRTENTEAFF
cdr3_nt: TGTGCCAGCCAATCCAGGACGGAGAACACTGAAGCTTTCTTT

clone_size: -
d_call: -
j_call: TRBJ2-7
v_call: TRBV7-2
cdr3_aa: CASSLVGEYEQYF
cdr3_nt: TGTGCCAGCAGCTTAGTTGGGGAGTACGAGCAGTACTTC

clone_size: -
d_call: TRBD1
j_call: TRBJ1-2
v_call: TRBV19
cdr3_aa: CASSMTGGAGYGYTF
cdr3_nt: TGTGCCAGTAGTATGACAGGGGGCGCGGGCTATGGCTACACCTTC

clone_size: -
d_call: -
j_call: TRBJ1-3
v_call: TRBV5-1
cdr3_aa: CASSGVGSSGNTIYF
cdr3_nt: TGCGCCAGCAGCGGGGTGGGGTCCTCTGGAAACACCATATATTTT

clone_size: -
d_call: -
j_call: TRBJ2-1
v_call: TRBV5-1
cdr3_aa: CASRLGLNEQFF
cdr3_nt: TGCGCCAGCCGACTAGGACTCAATGAGCAGTTCTTC

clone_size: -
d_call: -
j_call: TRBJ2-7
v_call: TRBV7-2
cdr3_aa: CASSLLPRKGREQYF
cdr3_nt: TGTGCCAGCAGCTTACTCCCCAGGAAGGGACGCGAGCAGTACTTC

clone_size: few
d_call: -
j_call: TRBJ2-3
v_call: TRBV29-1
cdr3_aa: CSVSKYETDTQYF
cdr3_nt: TGCAGCGTTTCGAAGTATGAGACAGATACGCAGTATTTT

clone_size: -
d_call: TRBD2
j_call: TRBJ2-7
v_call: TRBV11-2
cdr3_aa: CASSFMTSGSSKYF
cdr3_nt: TGTGCCAGCAGCTTCATGACTAGCGGGAGTTCGAAGTACTTC

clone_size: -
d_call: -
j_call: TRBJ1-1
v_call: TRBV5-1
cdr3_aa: CASSFRHNTEAFF
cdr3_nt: TGCGCCAGCAGCTTTCGACATAACACTGAAGCTTTCTTT

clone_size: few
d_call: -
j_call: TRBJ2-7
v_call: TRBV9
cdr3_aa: CASSPVTPGEQYF
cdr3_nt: TGTGCCAGCAGCCCCGTGACCCCGGGGGAGCAGTACTTC

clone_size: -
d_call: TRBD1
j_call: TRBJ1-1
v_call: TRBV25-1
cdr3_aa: CASSESQGAPTEAFF
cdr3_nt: TGTGCCAGCAGTGAGTCACAGGGGGCGCCTACTGAAGCTTTCTTT

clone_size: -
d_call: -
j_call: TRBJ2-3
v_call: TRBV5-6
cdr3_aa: CASSFVFQGSTDTQYF
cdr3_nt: TGTGCCAGCAGCTTCGTTTTCCAGGGAAGCACAGATACGCAGTATTTT

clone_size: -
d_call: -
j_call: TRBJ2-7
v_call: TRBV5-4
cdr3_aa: CASSPGYSGPVGENF
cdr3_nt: TGTGCCAGCAGCCCCGGATATAGCGGTCCTGTGGGGGAGAACTTC

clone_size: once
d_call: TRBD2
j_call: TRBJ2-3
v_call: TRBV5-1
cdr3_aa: CASSSQTSGNMDTQYF
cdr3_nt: TGCGCCAGCAGCTCCCAGACTAGCGGGAATATGGATACGCAGTATTTT

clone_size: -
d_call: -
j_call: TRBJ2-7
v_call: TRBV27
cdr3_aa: CASSLSRLSYEQYF
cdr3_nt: TGTGCCAGCAGTTTATCTCGGCTCTCCTACGAGCAGTACTTC

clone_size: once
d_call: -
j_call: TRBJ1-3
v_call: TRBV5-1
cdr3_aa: CASSLDPSGNTIYF
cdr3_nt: TGCGCCAGCAGCCTGGACCCGTCTGGAAACACCATATATTTT

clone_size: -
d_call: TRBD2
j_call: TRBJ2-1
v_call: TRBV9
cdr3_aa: CASSVAYGLAGPNEQFF
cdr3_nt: TGTGCCAGCAGCGTAGCTTACGGACTAGCGGGCCCCAATGAGCAGTTCTTC

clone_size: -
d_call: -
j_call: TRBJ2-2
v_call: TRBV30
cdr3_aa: CAWSVGIRGTGELFF
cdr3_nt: TGTGCCTGGAGTGTAGGCATCCGGGGCACCGGGGAGCTGTTTTTT

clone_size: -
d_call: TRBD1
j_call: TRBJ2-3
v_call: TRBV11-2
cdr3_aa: CASSWDRGTDTQYF
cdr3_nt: TGTGCCAGCAGCTGGGACAGAGGCACAGATACGCAGTATTTT

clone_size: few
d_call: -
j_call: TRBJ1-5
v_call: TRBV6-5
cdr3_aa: CASRRQSYSNQPQHF
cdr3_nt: TGTGCCAGCAGAAGACAGAGCTATAGCAATCAGCCCCAGCATTTT

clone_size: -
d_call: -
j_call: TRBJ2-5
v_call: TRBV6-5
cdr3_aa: CASSPRTQETQYF
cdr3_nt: TGTGCCAGCAGTCCGCGGACCCAAGAGACCCAGTACTTC

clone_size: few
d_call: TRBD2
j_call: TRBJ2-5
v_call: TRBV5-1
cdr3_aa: CASSFTSGFQETQYF
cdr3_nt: TGCGCCAGCAGCTTCACTAGCGGGTTCCAAGAGACCCAGTACTTC

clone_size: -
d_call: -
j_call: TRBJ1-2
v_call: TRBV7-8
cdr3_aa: CASSLGRTPLYGGYTF
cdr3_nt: TGTGCCAGCAGCTTAGGTAGGACGCCGCTGTATGGAGGCTACACCTTC

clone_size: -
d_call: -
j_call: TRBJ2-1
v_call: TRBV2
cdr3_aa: CASSRGNEQFF
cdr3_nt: TGTGCCAGCAGTAGGGGGAATGAGCAGTTCTTC

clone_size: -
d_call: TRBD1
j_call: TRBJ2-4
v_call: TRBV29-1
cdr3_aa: CSVVTGVWGDLAKNIQYF
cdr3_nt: TGCAGCGTTGTGACAGGGGTCTGGGGGGACCTTGCCAAAAACATTCAGTACTTC

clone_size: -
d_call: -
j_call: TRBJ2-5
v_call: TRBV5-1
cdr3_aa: CASSLVTGKETQYF
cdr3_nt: TGCGCCAGCAGCTTGGTCACAGGGAAAGAGACCCAGTACTTC

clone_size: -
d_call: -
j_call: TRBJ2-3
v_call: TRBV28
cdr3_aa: CASSFGFTDTQYF
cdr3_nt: TGTGCCAGCAGTTTTGGGTTCACAGATACGCAGTATTTT

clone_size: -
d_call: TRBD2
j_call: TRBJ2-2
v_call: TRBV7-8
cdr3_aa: CASSLNLLAGRTGELFF
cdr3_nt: TGTGCCAGCAGCTTAAATCTCCTAGCGGGACGAACCGGGGAGCTGTTTTTT

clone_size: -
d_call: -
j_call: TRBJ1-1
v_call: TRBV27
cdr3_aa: CASSSALRARNTEAFF
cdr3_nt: TGTGCCAGCAGTTCCGCCCTACGGGCCCGGAACACTGAAGCTTTCTTT

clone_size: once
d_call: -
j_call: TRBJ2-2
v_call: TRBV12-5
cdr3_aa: CASGLEGGRELFF
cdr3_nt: TGTGCTAGTGGTTTGGAGGGGGGCCGGGAGCTGTTTTTT

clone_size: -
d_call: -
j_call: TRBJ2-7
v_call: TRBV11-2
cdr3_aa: CASSETGTTRYEQYF
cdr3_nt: TGTGCCAGCAGCGAAACCGGGACCACACGCTACGAGCAGTACTTC

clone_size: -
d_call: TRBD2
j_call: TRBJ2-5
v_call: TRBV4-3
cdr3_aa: CASSPGASGSRFPQYF
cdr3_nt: TGCGCCAGCAGCCCTGGGGCTAGCGGGAGTCGGTTTCCCCAGTACTTC

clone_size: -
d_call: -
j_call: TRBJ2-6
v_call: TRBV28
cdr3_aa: CASSLFYSGANVLTF
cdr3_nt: TGTGCCAGCAGTTTATTCTACTCTGGGGCCAACGTCCTGACTTTC

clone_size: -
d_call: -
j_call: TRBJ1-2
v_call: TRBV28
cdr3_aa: CASSFPRLAAGYTF
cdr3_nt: TGTGCCAGCAGTTTCCCCAGACTAGCTGCGGGCTACACCTTC

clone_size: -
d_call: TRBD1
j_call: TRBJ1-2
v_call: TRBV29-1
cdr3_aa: CSVKRGQAGDGYTF
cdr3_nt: TGCAGCGTTAAAAGGGGACAGGCGGGGGATGGCTACACCTTC

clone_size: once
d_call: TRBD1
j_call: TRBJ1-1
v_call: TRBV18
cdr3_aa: CASSPLRQGLNTEAFF
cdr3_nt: TGTGCCAGCTCACCCCTACGACAGGGGCTGAACACTGAAGCTTTCTTT

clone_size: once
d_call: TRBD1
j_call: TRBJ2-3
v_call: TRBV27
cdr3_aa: CASSWGTGGSDTQYF
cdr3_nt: TGTGCCAGCAGTTGGGGGACAGGGGGATCAGATACGCAGTATTTT

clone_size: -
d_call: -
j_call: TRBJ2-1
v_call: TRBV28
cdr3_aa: CASSWGRNRFF
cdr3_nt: TGTGCCAGCAGTTGGGGGAGGAATCGGTTCTTC

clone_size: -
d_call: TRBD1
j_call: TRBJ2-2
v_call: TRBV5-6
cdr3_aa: CASSSNVETGGSGELFF
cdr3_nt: TGTGCCAGCAGCTCTAACGTCGAGACAGGGGGCTCCGGGGAGCTGTTTTTT

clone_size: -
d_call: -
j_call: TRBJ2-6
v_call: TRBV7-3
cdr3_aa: CASSLQASVYGANVLTF
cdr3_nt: TGTGCCAGCAGCTTGCAAGCTTCCGTCTATGGGGCCAACGTCCTGACTTTC